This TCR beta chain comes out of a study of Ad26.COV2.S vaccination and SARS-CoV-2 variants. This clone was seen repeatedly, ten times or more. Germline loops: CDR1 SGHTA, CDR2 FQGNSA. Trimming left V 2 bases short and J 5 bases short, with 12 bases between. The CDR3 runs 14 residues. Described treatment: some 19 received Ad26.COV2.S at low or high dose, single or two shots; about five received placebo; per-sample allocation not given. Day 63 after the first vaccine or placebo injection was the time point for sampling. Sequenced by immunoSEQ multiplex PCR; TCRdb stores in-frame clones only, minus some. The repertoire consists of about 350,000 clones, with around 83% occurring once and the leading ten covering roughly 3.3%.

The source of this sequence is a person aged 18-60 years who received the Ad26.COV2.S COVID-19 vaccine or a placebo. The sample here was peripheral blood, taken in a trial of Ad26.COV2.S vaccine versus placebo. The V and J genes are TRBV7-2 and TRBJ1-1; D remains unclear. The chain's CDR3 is CASSLRLRKTEAFF. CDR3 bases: TGTGCCAGCAGCTTACGTTTAAGGAAGACTGAAGCTTTCTTT.